This T cell receptor beta chain emerged from a study of T cells after yellow fever vaccination (dated by TCRdb to the late 2010s). The study in broad terms: The SMART-Seq v4 Ultra Low Input RNA kit was used to prepare libraries from fractions with low cell numbers. Bulk TCR alpha and beta repertoires were sequenced longitudinally to track T-cell clones before and after primary and booster YFV17D yellow fever vaccination. Two healthy male donors, one aged 18 to 30 and one aged 30 to 40 years, made up the cohort. Blood was collected at multiple timepoints before and after primary and secondary immunization, and bulk PBMC replicates and cell subsets were isolated.

Study-wide conclusions, independent of this receptor: FACS-sorted repertoires could contain abundant contaminating clonotypes from the bulk population, so computational filtering was required. A small fraction of clonotypes showed up in both the CD4 and CD8 compartments, probably as a result of convergent recombination. After the booster, most clones that had expanded after primary vaccination were detected again (over 95% of CD4 and 70% to 90% of CD8), suggesting broad maintenance of memory. The secondary T-cell response was weaker than the primary response but faster, peaking on day 5 instead of day 15. Because only two donors were included in the study, the extent to which the findings can be generalized is limited.

TCR cDNA was synthesized by 5'RACE template switching, which introduced a universal primer site and unique molecular identifiers. Priming of cDNA synthesis was performed from both the TCR alpha and TCR beta constant segments. Library amplification used two PCR steps, and the second PCR step added sample barcodes and sequencing adapters. Libraries were sequenced on Illumina HiSeq 2500 (2x100 bp) or NovaSeq (2x150 bp). On the study's bioinformatics: MIGEC handled demultiplexing of reads and collapsing into UMI consensus sequences, while MiXCR performed V(D)J alignment. Using edgeR on replicate PBMC samples, clonotypes were called vaccine-responding if FDR was below 0.01 and the log2 fold change was above 5 up to day 15. CD4 or CD8 identity was assigned to each bulk clonotype according to whether the clonotype was present at higher abundance in the sequenced CD4 repertoire or the sequenced CD8 repertoire. The public reads were run again by TCRdb, first through fastp at Q25 and then through MiXCR, and only productive beta chains were kept. Rows with a matching CDR3 protein are joined into one entry that keeps the most common DNA and genes. Clone size and V and J calls follow TCRdb, not the original study. Present in this sample are 300,000 or so distinct CDR3 sequences, over 10% of which were seen just once. The ten largest clones represent 0.4% to 0.55% of the sample.

With respect to this clonotype: Its specific antigen is unknown. There are no base qualities to consult, and no much larger clone falls within one base.

The germline V gene specifies SGHDT as CDR1 and YYEEEE as CDR2. Measured from the cysteine to the phenylalanine, the CDR3 is 16 residues long. The read is trimmed to its CDR3 DNA, 48 bases read in frame from base 1. Here V drops 1 base and J drops 3 bases, and the junction holds 7 bases not matched to any gene. The meaning of the sample's treatment or condition label: live attenuated yellow fever vaccine strain. A standard Ficoll-Paque protocol was used to isolate PBMCs from peripheral blood. Dynabeads CD4 and CD8 positive selection kits were used to isolate CD4 and CD8 T-cell fractions. TriZol was used to extract RNA from bulk PBMCs, CD4 and CD8 fractions, and dextramer-positive and dextramer-negative fractions.

The receptor chain draws on TRBV5-6 and TRBJ1-5; 7 bases in the middle match TRBD1. The sequence was obtained from a man aged 30-40 years who received the YFV17D yellow fever vaccine. This sample comprised CD4+ T cells sorted from PBMCs, obtained 45 days after the yellow fever booster vaccination. The nucleotides read TGTGCCAGCAGCTTGTTCTCAGGGGGTGTCAATCAGCCCCAGCATTTT. This gives the protein CASSLFSGGVNQPQHF.